This entry lists 32 T cell receptor beta chains sequenced from one sample in a study of T cell clonality in common variable immunodeficiency (dated by TCRdb to 2014 to 2015). The library came from the immunoSEQ multiplex PCR assay. This is the immuneACCESS table as TCRdb keeps it, with only in-frame sequences that have V and J called. A part of the clones is gone; compared with another copy, unresolved V genes explain less than half, and the rest is unexplained. This sample has 80,000 or so clones, none of them a singleton. The ten largest make up 0.75% to 1% of the sample. Material for sequencing was peripheral blood mononuclear cells. The receptors here all came from a person between 18 and 69 years old in good health.

The table lists this clone with many counts. The read ends 3 residues shy of where the CDR3 ends; the end is completed using the germline J gene. This chain links TRBV6-2 or TRBV6-3 with TRBJ1-1, with D perhaps TRBD1 (6 bases). The CDR3 is made up of 14 amino acids. Germline CDR1 reads MNHEY; CDR2 reads SVGEGT. Deletions cut 2 bases from V and 0 bases from J, with 7 bases between. The CDR3 protein is CASSYQGMNTEAFF. The CDR3 DNA, read in part, is TGTGCCAGCAGTTACCAGGGGATGAACACTGAA.

There are a few counts of this clone. Read data end 3 residues before the CDR3 end; the end is taken from the germline J gene. The chain employs TRBV7-9 and TRBJ2-1, with 9 bases aligning to TRBD2. Germline values: CDR1 SEHNR, CDR2 FQNEAQ (reference sequence). J lost 7 bases, V lost 5 bases, and 9 bases had no gene match. This CDR3 has 15 amino acids. CDR3 loop: CASSHGLAPRNEQFF. CDR3 bases read: TGTGCCAGCAGCCATGGACTAGCGCCACGGAATGAG.

This clone has a count of ten or more. The read is 3 residues too short to cover the CDR3 end, so that end is filled in from the germline J gene. The genes are TRBV5-1 and TRBJ2-5; 7 positions agree with TRBD1. The CDR3 consists of 14 residues. The V and J ends lost 3 bases and 2 bases, in that order; junction bases with no gene match: 4. CDR1 and CDR2 (germline): SGHRS, YFSETQ. The part of the CDR3 DNA that was read is TGCGCCAGCAGCTCGCAGGGGGTTCAAGAGACC. This codes for CASSSQGVQET. The entire CDR3 is CASSSQGVQETQYF.

The sample holds many counts of this clone. Read data end 3 residues before the CDR3 end; the end is taken from the germline J gene. V usage is TRBV9 and J usage is TRBJ2-1; TRBD2 matches 8 bases. The CDR3 extends over 16 amino acids. Per the germline V gene, CDR1 is SGDLS and CDR2 is YYNGEE. V lost 4 bases and J lost 2; bases outside the gene matches: 8. The covered CDR3 bases are TGTGCCAGCAGCTTTCTAGCGGGCGTTACCTACAATGAG. Its protein product is CASSFLAGVTYNE. The full CDR3 protein is CASSFLAGVTYNEQFF.

This clone was recorded many times. Coverage ceases 3 residues before the CDR3 finishes, and the germline J gene fills in the end. This chain connects TRBV12-3 or TRBV12-4 to TRBJ2-7, with D maybe TRBD1 (6 bases). The CDR3 has 14 residues. The V end lost 0 bases, the J end lost 6 bases, and 12 bases lay between the germline ends. CDR3 residues: CASSLANRDAEQYF. The CDR3 DNA, read in part, is TGTGCCAGCAGTTTAGCAAACAGGGACGCCGAG.

This clone came up many times. The CDR3 sequence is CSARLVRGAGELFF. The DNA read from the CDR3 is TGCAGTGCTCGACTAGTGAGGGGAGCCGGGGAG. The gene calls are TRBV20-1 and TRBJ2-2; tentatively, D is TRBD2 (6 bases). Read sequence stops 3 residues before the CDR3 end, and the germline J gene provides the missing end. Trimming cost V 5 bases and J 6 bases, with 16 bases left between them. Germline CDR1 and CDR2: DFQATT and SNEGSKA (reference sequence). The CDR3 length is 14 residues.

This clone was seen ten or more times. The CDR3 end falls 3 residues outside the read, so it is completed with the germline J gene. The chain couples TRBV19 to TRBJ2-7, with 16 bases identical to TRBD2. With 5 bases clipped from V and 5 bases from J, the junction kept 15 bases outside the gene matches. This CDR3 comprises 19 residues. Per the germline V gene, CDR1 is LNHDA and CDR2 is SQIVND (reference sequence). The CDR3 loop is CASSSYGTSGRADADEQYF. The sequenced CDR3 bases are TGTGCCAGTAGTTCTTACGGGACTAGCGGGAGGGCCGATGCCGACGAG.

This clone was recorded many times. The observed sequence ends 3 residues before the CDR3 terminus, with the missing tail filled in from the germline J gene. This sequence joins TRBV20-1 and TRBJ2-3; 8 bases are shared with TRBD2. V trimming: 3 bases; J trimming: 4 bases; junction bases outside the gene matches: 9. Germline CDR1 DFQATT, CDR2 SNEGSKA (reference sequence). The CDR3 runs 15 residues. This CDR3 is CSASALAGGSDTQYF. The part of the CDR3 DNA that was read is TGCAGTGCTAGCGCCCTTGCGGGAGGTTCAGATACG.

With respect to this clone: The read ends 3 residues before the CDR3 terminus; that terminus is restored from the germline J gene. The V gene is TRBV10-2, the J gene TRBJ2-1; possible D gene TRBD2, 6 bases. V lost 3 bases, J lost 8 bases, and 23 bases lay in between. This CDR3 spans 17 amino acids. In germline, CDR1 is WSHSY, CDR2 SAAADI. The CDR3 DNA, read in part, is TGCGCCAGCAGTGAACCTAGACTAGATCCCATTTTAGATGAG. Translation gives CASSEPRLDPILDE. The full CDR3 reads CASSEPRLDPILDEQFF.

A few counts support this clone. This may be a read error, as it is one base from a much larger clone. The read comes to an end 3 residues before the CDR3 does, leaving the germline J gene to fill in the end. The genes are TRBV19 and TRBJ1-1, with D maybe TRBD1 (5 bases). Trimming took 8 bases from V and 4 from J, leaving 17 bases between them. This CDR3 is 14 amino acids long. CDR1 and CDR2 from the germline V gene are LNHDA and SQIVND (reference sequence). CDR3 residues: CASYLTGLSTEAFF. The covered CDR3 bases are TGTGCCAGTTATTTAACAGGATTGAGCACTGAA.

This clone was seen at least ten times. One junction end does not reproduce the germline sequence, and a read error may be involved. The observed sequence ends 3 residues before the CDR3 terminus, with the missing tail filled in from the germline J gene. V gene TRBV20-1 combines with J gene TRBJ1-5; 11 nucleotides line up with TRBD1. Germline V gene lookup returns CDR1 DFQATT and CDR2 SNEGSKA (reference sequence). This CDR3 region has 13 residues. CDR3 sequence reads: CSARTGGKQPQHF. The part of the CDR3 DNA that was read is TGCAGTGCCAGGACAGGGGGCAAACAGCCC.

As to this clone: The read ends 3 residues before the CDR3 terminus; that terminus is restored from the germline J gene. The genes are TRBV7-6 and TRBJ2-7; D is possibly TRBD1 (5 bases). The V and J ends lost 2 bases and 3 bases respectively, with 11 bases between them. Germline V CDR1 and CDR2: SGHVS, FNYEAQ. The CDR3 has 14 residues. The CDR3: CASSLQGRDYEQYF. CDR3 bases read: TGTGCCAGCAGCTTACAGGGCAGGGACTACGAG.

In its sample, this clone was seen many times. The missing CDR3 end, 3 residues past where the read stops, is filled in from the germline J gene. This chain connects TRBV12-3 or TRBV12-4 to TRBJ2-1; 7 bases align to TRBD2. CDR3 length equals 16 residues. V shed 3 bases, J shed 4 bases, and the junction held 9 bases outside the gene matches. The CDR3: CASSLGGRGSYNEQFF. The CDR3 bases that were read are TGTGCCAGCAGTTTGGGGGGGAGGGGCTCATACAATGAG.

This clone was observed at least ten times. The CDR3 is cut off 3 residues early in the read; its end comes from the germline J gene. The chain links TRBV23-1 to TRBJ2-1; either TRBD1 or TRBD2 may fit D (5 bases each). TRBV23-1 is annotated as an ORF whose role is uncertain. Trimming removed 7 bases from V and 0 bases from J, with 22 bases in between. The CDR3 has 18 amino acids. CDR3 DNA (partial): TGCGCCAGCACCCCCAGCCGAGGGGCGGCGAGCTCCTACAATGAG. Translating it yields CASTPSRGAASSYNE. The CDR3 reads in full as CASTPSRGAASSYNEQFF.

In its sample, this clone was seen a few times. At one boundary the junction diverges from the germline segment, which might be a read error. Read coverage stops 3 residues before the CDR3 terminus; the germline J gene supplies the remainder. Other DNA variants within this sample encode the same CDR3. This chain joins TRBV20-1 and TRBJ1-3, with D uncertain. The CDR3 runs to 16 residues. Germline assignment: CDR1 DFQATT and CDR2 SNEGSKA (reference sequence). CDR3 bases read: TGCAGTGCAAGGAAGGGCTACAGAGTCTCTGGAAACACG. It is translated as CSARKGYRVSGNT. The complete CDR3 protein is CSARKGYRVSGNTIYF.

Ten or more counts support this clone. The read ends 3 residues early relative to the CDR3; the germline J gene fills the gap. The rearrangement joins TRBV5-6 to TRBJ2-7; TRBD1 matches at 8 bases. Trimming took 5 bases from V and 4 from J; bases not matched to a gene: 11. The CDR3 spans 15 residues. Looked up from germline, CDR1 is SGHDT and CDR2 is YYEEEE. The CDR3 sequence: CASSPGPGGAYEQYF. CDR3 DNA, as far as it was read: TGTGCCAGCAGTCCAGGCCCAGGGGGCGCGTACGAG.

This clone was found many times. The CDR3 end falls 3 residues outside the read, so it is completed with the germline J gene. This chain connects TRBV11-2 to TRBJ2-5; TRBD2 matches 7 bases. The V segment lost 6 bases and the J segment 1 base; nucleotides outside the gene matches: 5. This CDR3 has 14 amino acids. Germline V gene sequence: CDR1 SGHAT, CDR2 FQNNGV. The CDR3: CASRTSALQETQYF. Partial CDR3 DNA: TGTGCCAGCAGAACTAGCGCTCTCCAAGAGACC.

Many counts were recorded for this clone. The read falls 3 residues short of the CDR3 end, and the missing part is taken from the germline J gene. The J gene is TRBJ2-4, the V gene TRBV18; 9 bases are a match to TRBD1. V lost 2 bases, J lost 5 bases, and 7 bases stayed unmatched. In germline, CDR1 is KGHSH, CDR2 LQKENI. The CDR3 length is 16 residues. The sequenced CDR3 bases are TGTGCCAGCTCACCATTAAGACAGGGGGATGAAAACATT. Its protein product is CASSPLRQGDENI. The CDR3 as a whole reads CASSPLRQGDENIQYF.

This clone was seen ten or more times. The sequenced fragment ends 3 residues before the CDR3 boundary, so the rest is inferred from the germline J gene. The chain recombines TRBV20-1 with TRBJ2-3; 9 nucleotides align to TRBD2. The length of the CDR3 is 17 residues. In germline, CDR1 is DFQATT, CDR2 SNEGSKA (reference sequence). With 2 bases clipped from V and 0 bases from J, the junction kept 9 bases outside the gene matches. The CDR3 loop reads CSARLAGRLASTDTQYF. The part of the CDR3 DNA that was read is TGCAGTGCTAGACTAGCGGGGCGCTTAGCTAGCACAGATACG.

This clone showed up many times. Read coverage stops 3 residues before the CDR3 terminus; the germline J gene supplies the remainder. The rearrangement links TRBV20-1 to TRBJ2-5; 7 bases are shared with TRBD2. The ends lost 3 bases at V and 2 bases at J; junction bases unmatched: 6. The CDR3 is 14 amino acids. Per the germline V gene, CDR1 is DFQATT and CDR2 is SNEGSKA (reference sequence). The CDR3: CSASVASGQETQYF. Partial CDR3 DNA: TGCAGTGCTAGCGTTGCTAGCGGACAAGAGACC.

This clone turned up a few times. The CDR3 end lies 3 residues beyond the end of the read and is filled in from the germline J gene. Different DNA sequences within this sample yield the same CDR3. The chain carries TRBV2 and TRBJ2-1, with a weak D call TRBD2 (6 bases). The CDR3 runs to 15 residues. Trimming pared 8 bases from V and 6 bases from J, leaving 20 bases between. The germline CDR1 and CDR2 sequences are SNHLY and FYNNEI. CDR3 sequence: CASSSGEILPNEQFF. CDR3 bases read: TGTGCCAGCTCTTCGGGGGAAATATTACCCAATGAG.

This clone was seen repeatedly, ten times or more. With the read ending 3 residues before the CDR3 end, the germline J gene is used to fill in that end. The chain has TRBV6-1 and TRBJ2-2; TRBD2 matches 10 bases. The CDR3 extends over 14 amino acids. After removal of 4 bases from V and 5 bases from J, the junction contained 1 base not matched to a gene. The germline CDR1 and CDR2 sequences are MNHNS and SASEGT. The CDR3 is CASSALAGTGELFF. The sequenced CDR3 bases are TGTGCCAGCAGTGCACTAGCGGGAACCGGGGAG.

This clone was found many times. The CDR3 is cut off 3 residues early in the read; its end comes from the germline J gene. The chain recombines TRBV7-8 with TRBJ1-1, with TRBD1 identical over 7 bases. The CDR3 is 15 amino acids. V gave up 5 bases and J gave up 1 base; unmatched junction bases: 7. Germline-derived CDR1 and CDR2 are SGHVS and FQNEAQ. CDR3 DNA, as far as it was read: TGTGCCAGCAGCAGAGGACAGGCGGCGAACACTGAA. Translating gives CASSRGQAANTE. The CDR3, in full, reads CASSRGQAANTEAFF.

There are many counts of this clone. The read stops 3 residues short of the end of the CDR3; the missing end is completed from the germline J gene. The rearrangement uses TRBV19 and TRBJ1-1, with D maybe TRBD1 (5 bases). Trimming left V 3 bases short and J 0 bases short, with 14 bases between. The CDR3 has 16 amino acids. Per the germline V gene, CDR1 is LNHDA and CDR2 is SQIVND (reference sequence). The DNA read from the CDR3 is TGTGCCAGTAGTATCGCCAGCCGGGGGGTGAACACTGAA. Its translation is CASSIASRGVNTE. The full-length CDR3 reads as CASSIASRGVNTEAFF. Looking up the rest from reference TRBV19 and TRBJ1-1 gives the full variable domain: DGGITQSPKYLFRKEGQNVTLSCEQNLNHDAMYWYRQDPGQGLRLIYYSQIVNDFQKGDIAEGYSVSREKKESFPLTVTSAQKNPTAFYLCASSIASRGVNTEAFFGQGTRLTVV.

This clone was detected many times. From the germline J gene comes the end of the CDR3, since the read stops 3 residues before it. The chain joins TRBV7-6 to TRBJ2-7; TRBD2 matches at 9 bases. CDR1 SGHVS and CDR2 FNYEAQ come from the germline V gene. The ends lost 1 base at V and 2 bases at J; junction bases unmatched: 6. CDR3 length: 16 amino acids. CDR3 DNA (partial): TGTGCCAGCAGCTTAGGGGGGGTAGCGGGAGCCTACGAG. Translation: CASSLGGVAGAYE. The entire CDR3 protein is CASSLGGVAGAYEQYF.

Turning to this clone: Compared with germline, one end of the junction differs, possibly owing to a read error. The read finishes 3 residues shy of the CDR3 end, and the germline J gene is used to complete it. In the same sample, other DNA sequences code for this CDR3. V gene TRBV7-3 combines with J gene TRBJ1-1; 9 positions agree with TRBD1. The CDR3 length is 14 residues. CDR1 SGHTA and CDR2 FQGTGA come from the germline V gene. The CDR3 loop is CASSQGTGTTEAFF. The CDR3 DNA, read in part, is TGCGCCAGCAGCCAAGGGACAGGGACCACTGAA.

Points on this clone: The read terminates 3 residues ahead of where the CDR3 ends, so the germline J gene completes it. This chain uses TRBV11-1 with TRBJ2-7, with a weak D call TRBD1 (6 bases). The V end lost 6 bases, the J end lost 3 bases, and 18 bases lay between the germline ends. The CDR3 length is 15 residues. Looked up from germline, CDR1 is SGHAT and CDR2 is FQDESV (reference sequence). This chain's CDR3 is CASSKSRTEHYEQYF. The part of the CDR3 DNA that was read is TGTGCCAGCAGTAAAAGCCGGACAGAGCACTACGAG.

This clone was observed at least ten times. Read data end 3 residues before the CDR3 end; the end is taken from the germline J gene. The chain combines TRBV7-6 with TRBJ1-1, with D hard to call. This CDR3 region has 13 residues. With 6 bases removed from V and 0 bases from J, the gap between germline ends came to 8 bases. Germline loops: CDR1 SGHVS, CDR2 FNYEAQ. CDR3 DNA, as far as it was read: TGTGCCAGCAGTATCGGGGTGAACACTGAA. This sequence encodes CASSIGVNTE. The complete CDR3 protein is CASSIGVNTEAFF.

As regards this clone: The CDR3 end is not reached by the read, which stops 3 residues before it; the germline J gene fills it in. The chain carries TRBV18 and TRBJ2-3, with 11 bases lining up with TRBD1. Per the germline V gene, CDR1 is KGHSH and CDR2 is LQKENI. V dropped 2 bases and J dropped 5; count of bases not matched to a gene: 3. This CDR3 has 15 residues. The CDR3 protein is CASSPGQGAGDTQYF. The part of the CDR3 DNA that was read is TGTGCCAGCTCACCAGGACAGGGGGCAGGAGATACG.

This clone was seen ten or more times. The read finishes 3 residues shy of the CDR3 end, and the germline J gene is used to complete it. The chain combines TRBV7-3 with TRBJ2-7; 8 bases agree with TRBD1. J lost 0 bases, V lost 6 bases, and 4 bases had no gene match. CDR1 and CDR2 from the germline V gene are SGHTA and FQGTGA. The CDR3 is 14 amino acids. CDR3 bases read: TGTGCCAGCAGACTGACAGGGGACTCCTACGAG. Translated: CASRLTGDSYE. The whole CDR3 sequence reads CASRLTGDSYEQYF.

This clone was found many times. The missing CDR3 end, 3 residues past where the read stops, is filled in from the germline J gene. This sequence joins TRBV7-3 and TRBJ2-3, with TRBD2 matching 8 bases. The CDR3 is 14 amino acids. Per germline, CDR1 SGHTA and CDR2 FQGTGA. The CDR3 loop is CASSPSSSGQTQYF. Partial CDR3 DNA: TGTGCCAGCAGCCCTTCTTCTAGCGGGCAAACG.

This clone was counted ten times or more. Sequencing ends 3 residues short of the CDR3 end; the germline J gene provides the rest. This chain uses TRBV10-3 with TRBJ2-2; maybe TRBD1 (5 bases). The CDR3 is made up of 14 amino acids. The V gene's germline CDR1 is ENHRY and CDR2 SYGVKD. The DNA read from the CDR3 is TGTGCATCGTGGGGCTCCGCGAACACCGGGGAG. Translation: CASWGSANTGE. The whole CDR3 sequence reads CASWGSANTGELFF.